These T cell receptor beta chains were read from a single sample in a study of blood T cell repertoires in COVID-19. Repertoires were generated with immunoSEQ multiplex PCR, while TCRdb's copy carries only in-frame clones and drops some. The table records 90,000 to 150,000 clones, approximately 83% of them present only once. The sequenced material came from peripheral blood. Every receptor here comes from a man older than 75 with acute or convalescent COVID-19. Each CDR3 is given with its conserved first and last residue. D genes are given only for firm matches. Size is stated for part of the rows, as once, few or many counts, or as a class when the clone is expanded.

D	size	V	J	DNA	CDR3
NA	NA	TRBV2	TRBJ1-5	TGTGCCAGCAGGCCAAACAGGGTCGGGAATCAGCCCCAGCATTTT	CASRPNRVGNQPQHF
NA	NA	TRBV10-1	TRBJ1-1	TGCGCCAGCAGTGAGCATGGTACTATGAACACTGAAGCTTTCTTT	CASSEHGTMNTEAFF
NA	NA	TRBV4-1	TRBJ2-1	TGCGCCAGCAGCCCCTCCAGGGCGCAGTCGGTTGAGCAGTTCTTC	CASSPSRAQSVEQFF
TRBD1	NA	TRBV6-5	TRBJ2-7	TGTGCCAGCAGACTCGGACAGGGGGTGTCGTACTTC	CASRLGQGVSYF
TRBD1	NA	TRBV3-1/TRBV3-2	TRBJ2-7	TGTGCCAGCAGCCAAAGACAGGGGTACGAGCAGTACTTC	CASSQRQGYEQYF
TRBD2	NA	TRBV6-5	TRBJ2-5	TGTGCCAGCAGTCGACTAGCGGAGACCCAGTACTTC	CASSRLAETQYF
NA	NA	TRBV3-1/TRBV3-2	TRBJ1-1	TGTGCCAGCAGCCCTACCCCGGGAACTGAAGCTTTCTTT	CASSPTPGTEAFF
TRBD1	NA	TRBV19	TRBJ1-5	TGTGCCAGTAGTATCGGGACAGGGAGGGGGGATCAGCCCCAGCATTTT	CASSIGTGRGDQPQHF
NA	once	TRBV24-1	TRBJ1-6	TGTGCCACCAGTGGACCCCATCTCGGACACCTCTATAATTCACCCCTCCACTTT	CATSGPHLGHLYNSPLHF
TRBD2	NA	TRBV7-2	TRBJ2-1	TGTGCCAGCAGCCTAGGGCCTAGCGGGAGCTATGAGCAGTTCTTC	CASSLGPSGSYEQFF
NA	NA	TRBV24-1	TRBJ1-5	TGTGCCACCAGTGAACCCCTAAGCAATCAGCCCCAGCATTTT	CATSEPLSNQPQHF
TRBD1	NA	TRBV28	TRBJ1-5	TGTGCCAGCTTTGGACAGGGCAATCAGCCCCAGCATTTT	CASFGQGNQPQHF
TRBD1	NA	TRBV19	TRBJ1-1	TGTGCCAGTAGTATAGGGGACAGGGAGAACACTGAAGCTTTCTTT	CASSIGDRENTEAFF
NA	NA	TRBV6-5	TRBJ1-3	TGTGCCAGCAGTTCGCACAGGGTTCCTGGAAACACCATATATTTT	CASSSHRVPGNTIYF
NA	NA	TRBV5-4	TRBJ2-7	TGTGCCAGCAGCCGGGGAGGGGGCTACGAGCAGTACTTC	CASSRGGGYEQYF
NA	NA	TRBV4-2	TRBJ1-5	TGTGCCAGCAGCCAAGATGGGGCCACTAATCAGCCCCAGCATTTT	CASSQDGATNQPQHF
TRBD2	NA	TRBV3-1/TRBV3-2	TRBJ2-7	TGTGCCAGCAGCCAAGATGGGTGGCTAGCGGGTGATACCTACGAGCAGTACTTC	CASSQDGWLAGDTYEQYF
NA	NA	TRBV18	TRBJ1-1	TGTGCCAGCTCACCACTTGGTGGGGAGATGAACACTGAAGCTTTCTTT	CASSPLGGEMNTEAFF
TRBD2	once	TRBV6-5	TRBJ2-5	TGTGCCAGCACCGACTCGGGGGGGTACCAAGAGACCCAGTACTTC	CASTDSGGYQETQYF
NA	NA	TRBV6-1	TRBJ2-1	TGTGCCAGCAGTGAATCGCAGGTCAGTAAGCAGTTCTTC	CASSESQVSKQFF
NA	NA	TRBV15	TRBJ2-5	TGTGCCACCAGCAGAGTGAGGACAGCGTACCAAGAGACCCAGTACTTC	CATSRVRTAYQETQYF
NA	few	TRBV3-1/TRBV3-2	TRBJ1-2	TGTGCCAGCAGCCCGGACATGGGCTCTAACTATGGCTACACCTTC	CASSPDMGSNYGYTF
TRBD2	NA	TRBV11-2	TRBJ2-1	TGTGCCAGCAGCTTAGGCCCACCTAGCGGGGGGATGGATGAGCAGTTCTTC	CASSLGPPSGGMDEQFF
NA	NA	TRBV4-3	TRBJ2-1	TGCGCCAGCAGCCAAGACTACGTCTCCTACAATGAGCAGTTCTTC	CASSQDYVSYNEQFF
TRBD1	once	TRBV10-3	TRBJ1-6	TGTGCCACTCAAGCAGGGGGTGCAAATTCACCCCTCCACTTT	CATQAGGANSPLHF
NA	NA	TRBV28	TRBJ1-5	TGTGCCAGCAGTTTCGAATGGAGTAGCAATCAGCCCCAGCATTTT	CASSFEWSSNQPQHF
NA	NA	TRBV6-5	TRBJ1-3	TGTGCCAGCAGGCCGGAGTACGCTGGAAACACCATATATTTT	CASRPEYAGNTIYF
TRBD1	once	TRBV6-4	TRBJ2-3	TGTGCCAGCAGTATAGGACAGGGCGGGGTGGATACGCAGTATTTT	CASSIGQGGVDTQYF
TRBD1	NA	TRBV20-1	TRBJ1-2	TGCAGTGCTAGTACAAAGACAGGGGGCCTTAGCGGCTACACCTTC	CSASTKTGGLSGYTF
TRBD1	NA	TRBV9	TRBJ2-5	TGTGCCAGCAGCGTAGGTTTTGACAGGGTCGCGGAGACCCAGTACTTC	CASSVGFDRVAETQYF
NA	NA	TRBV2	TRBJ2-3	TGTGCCAGCAGCACGACGGGGGTTGGCACAGATACGCAGTATTTT	CASSTTGVGTDTQYF
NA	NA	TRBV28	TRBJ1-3	TGTGCCAGCAGGTCTGCAGGGGCTGGAAACACCATATATTTT	CASRSAGAGNTIYF
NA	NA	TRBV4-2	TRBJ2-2	TGTGCCAGCAGCCCGATGGGCGGGACGAACACCGGGGAGCTGTTTTTT	CASSPMGGTNTGELFF
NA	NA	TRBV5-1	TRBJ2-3	TGCGCCAGCAGCTTGGCCGCAGGGCCTAGCACAGATACGCAGTATTTT	CASSLAAGPSTDTQYF
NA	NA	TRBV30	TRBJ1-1	TGTGCCTGGAGGAAGGGAGGAAGGGACACTGAAGCTTTCTTT	CAWRKGGRDTEAFF
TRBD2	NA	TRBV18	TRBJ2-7	TGTGCCAGCTCCGTGGCGGGAGTTGGCTACGAGCAGTACTTC	CASSVAGVGYEQYF
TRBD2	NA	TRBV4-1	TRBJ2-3	TGCGCCAGCAGCCAAGTGGTAGCGGGGGCCACAAATACGCAGTATTTT	CASSQVVAGATNTQYF
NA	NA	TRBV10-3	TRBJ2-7	TGTGCCATCAGTGATCAGGGTACGGTACACGAGCAGTACTTC	CAISDQGTVHEQYF
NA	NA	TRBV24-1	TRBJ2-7	TGTGCCACCGCAGATCCTAAACCGGGACAAACCTCCTACGAGCAGTACTTC	CATADPKPGQTSYEQYF
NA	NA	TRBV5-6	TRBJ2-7	TGTGCCAGCAGGCCGGACAACTCCTACGAGCAGTACTTC	CASRPDNSYEQYF